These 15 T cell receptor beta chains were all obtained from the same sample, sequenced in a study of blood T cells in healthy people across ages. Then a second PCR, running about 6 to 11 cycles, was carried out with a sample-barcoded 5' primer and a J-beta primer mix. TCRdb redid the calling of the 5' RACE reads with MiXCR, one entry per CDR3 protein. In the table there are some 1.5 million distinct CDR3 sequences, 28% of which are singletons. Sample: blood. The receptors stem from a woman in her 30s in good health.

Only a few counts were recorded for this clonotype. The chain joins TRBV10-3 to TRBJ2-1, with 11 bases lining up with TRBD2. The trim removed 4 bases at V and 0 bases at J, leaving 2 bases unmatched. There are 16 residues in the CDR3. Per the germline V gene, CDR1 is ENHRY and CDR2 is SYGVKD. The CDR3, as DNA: TGTGCCATCAGTGGGGGACTAGCGGACTCCTACAATGAGCAGTTCTTC. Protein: CAISGGLADSYNEQFF.

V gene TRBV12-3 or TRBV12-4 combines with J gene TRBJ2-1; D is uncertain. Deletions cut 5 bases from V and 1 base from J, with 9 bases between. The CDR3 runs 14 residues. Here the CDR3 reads CASSASWSYNEQFF. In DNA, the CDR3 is TGTGCCAGCAGTGCCAGTTGGTCCTACAATGAGCAGTTCTTC.

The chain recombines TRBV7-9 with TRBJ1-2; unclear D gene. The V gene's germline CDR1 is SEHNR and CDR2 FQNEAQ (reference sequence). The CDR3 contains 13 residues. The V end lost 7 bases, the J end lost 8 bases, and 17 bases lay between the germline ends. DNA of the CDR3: TGTGCCAGCAACCCTGGGATTCTCTACGGCTACACCTTC. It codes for CASNPGILYGYTF.

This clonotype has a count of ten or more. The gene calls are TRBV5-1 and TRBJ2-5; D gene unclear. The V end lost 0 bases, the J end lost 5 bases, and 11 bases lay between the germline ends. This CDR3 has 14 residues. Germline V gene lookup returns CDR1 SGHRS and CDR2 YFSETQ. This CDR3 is CASSLGVVRETQYF. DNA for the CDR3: TGCGCCAGCAGCTTGGGGGTTGTGAGGGAGACCCAGTACTTC.

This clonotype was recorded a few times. CDR3 DNA sequence: TGTGCCAGCAGCACTGACAGGGCTGGTGGCTACACCTTC. This sequence encodes CASSTDRAGGYTF. The chain is built from TRBV7-8 and TRBJ1-2, with 7 bases identical to TRBD1. Germline V gene lookup returns CDR1 SGHVS and CDR2 FQNEAQ. V dropped 5 bases and J dropped 7; count of bases not matched to a gene: 7. CDR3 length equals 13 residues. The entire variable domain, with the rest obtained from reference TRBV7-8 and TRBJ1-2, is as follows: GAGVSQSPRYKVAKRGQDVALRCDPISGHVSLFWYQQALGQGPEFLTYFQNEAQLDKSGLPSDRFFAERPEGSVSTLKIQRTQQEDSAVYLCASSTDRAGGYTFGSGTRLTVV.

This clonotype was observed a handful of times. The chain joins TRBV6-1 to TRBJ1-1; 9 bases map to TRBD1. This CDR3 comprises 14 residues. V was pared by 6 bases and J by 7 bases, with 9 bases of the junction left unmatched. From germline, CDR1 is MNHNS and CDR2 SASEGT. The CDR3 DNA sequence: TGTGCCAGCAGAGATCGGGACAGGGCATTTGAAGCTTTCTTT. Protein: CASRDRDRAFEAFF.

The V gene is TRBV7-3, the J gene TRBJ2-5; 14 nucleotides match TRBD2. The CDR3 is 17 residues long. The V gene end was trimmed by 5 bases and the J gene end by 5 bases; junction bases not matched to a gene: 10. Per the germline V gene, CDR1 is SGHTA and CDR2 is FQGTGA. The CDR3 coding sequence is TGTGCCAGCAGCGACGGGACTAGCGGGGGTGATCGGGAGACCCAGTACTTC. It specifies CASSDGTSGGDRETQYF.

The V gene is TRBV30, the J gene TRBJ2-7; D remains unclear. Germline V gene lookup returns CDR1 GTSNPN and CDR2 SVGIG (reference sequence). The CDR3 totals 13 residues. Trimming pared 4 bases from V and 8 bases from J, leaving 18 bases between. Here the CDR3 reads CAWISWMSHQQYF. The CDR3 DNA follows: TGTGCCTGGATTAGTTGGATGTCGCACCAGCAGTACTTC.

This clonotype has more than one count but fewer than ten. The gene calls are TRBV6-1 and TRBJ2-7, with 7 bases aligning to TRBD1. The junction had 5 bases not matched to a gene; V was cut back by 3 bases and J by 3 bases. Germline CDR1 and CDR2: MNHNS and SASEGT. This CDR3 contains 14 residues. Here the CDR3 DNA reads TGTGCCAGCAGTGACCGACAGGGATTCTACGAGCAGTACTTC. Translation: CASSDRQGFYEQYF.

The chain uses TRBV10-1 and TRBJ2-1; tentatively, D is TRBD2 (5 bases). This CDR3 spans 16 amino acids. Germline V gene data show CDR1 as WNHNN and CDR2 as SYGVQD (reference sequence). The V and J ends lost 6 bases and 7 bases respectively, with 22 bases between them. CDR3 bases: TGCGCCAGCAGCCCTTCTTCCGCCCTTCGGGATAATGAGCAGTTCTTC. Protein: CASSPSSALRDNEQFF.

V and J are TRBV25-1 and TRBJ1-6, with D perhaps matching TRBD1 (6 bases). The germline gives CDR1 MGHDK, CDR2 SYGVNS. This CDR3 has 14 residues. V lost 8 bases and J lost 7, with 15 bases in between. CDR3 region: CASARTERNSPLHF. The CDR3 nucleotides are TGTGCCAGCGCACGGACAGAAAGAAATTCACCCCTCCACTTT.

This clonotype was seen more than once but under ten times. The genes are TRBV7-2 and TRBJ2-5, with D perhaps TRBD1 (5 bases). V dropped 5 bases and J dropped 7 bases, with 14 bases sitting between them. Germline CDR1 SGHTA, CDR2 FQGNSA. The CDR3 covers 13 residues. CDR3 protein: CASSPPGARTQYF. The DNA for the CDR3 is TGTGCCAGCAGCCCCCCTGGGGCGAGGACCCAGTACTTC.

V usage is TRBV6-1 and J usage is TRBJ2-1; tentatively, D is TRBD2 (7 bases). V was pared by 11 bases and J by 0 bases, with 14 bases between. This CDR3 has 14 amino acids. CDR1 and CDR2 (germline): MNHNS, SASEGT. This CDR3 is CAGGGTLSYNEQFF. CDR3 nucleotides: TGTGCCGGGGGAGGGACACTCTCCTACAATGAGCAGTTCTTC.

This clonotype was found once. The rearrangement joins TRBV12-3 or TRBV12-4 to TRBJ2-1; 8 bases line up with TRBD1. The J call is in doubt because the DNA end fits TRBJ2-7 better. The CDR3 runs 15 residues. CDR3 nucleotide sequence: TGTGCCAGCAGTAACTACAGGGGGAGGACCTACGAGCAGTACTTC. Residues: CASSNYRGRTYEQYF.

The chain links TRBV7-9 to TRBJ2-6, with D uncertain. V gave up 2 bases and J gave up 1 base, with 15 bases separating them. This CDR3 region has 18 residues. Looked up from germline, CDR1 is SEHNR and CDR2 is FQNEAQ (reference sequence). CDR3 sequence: CASSLRRPFSSGANVLTF. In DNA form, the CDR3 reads TGTGCCAGCAGCTTACGACGGCCATTTAGTTCTGGGGCCAACGTCCTGACTTTC.